Shown below are 23 T cell receptor beta chains from a single sample sequenced in a study of blood T cell repertoires in COVID-19. Libraries were prepared by immunoSEQ multiplex PCR; TCRdb keeps only in-frame clonotypes and omits some of them. The data contain around 97,000 clones, 70% to 85% of them singletons. Source material: peripheral blood. Receptors originate from a man in his 70s with acute or convalescent COVID-19.

This clone has just one count. This chain uses TRBV10-3 with TRBJ1-2; possibly TRBD1 for D (5 bases). V lost 6 bases to trimming and J lost 3 bases, with 11 bases between them. CDR1 is ENHRY and CDR2 is SYGVKD in the germline V gene. The CDR3 extends over 13 amino acids. The CDR3 nucleotides are TGTGCCATCAGAGGGGATTCGGACTATGGCTACACCTTC. Residues: CAIRGDSDYGYTF.

The chain links TRBV10-1 to TRBJ2-5; 8 bases are shared with TRBD2. Germline CDR1 WNHNN, CDR2 SYGVQD (reference sequence). This CDR3 contains 15 residues. The ends lost 2 bases at V and 1 base at J; junction bases unmatched: 3. CDR3 DNA: TGCGCCAGCAGTGAGGCCAGCGGGGGCCAAGAGACCCAGTACTTC. Translating it yields CASSEASGGQETQYF.

This rearrangement joins TRBV10-3 to TRBJ2-1; 9 bases are a match to TRBD2. The ends lost 7 bases at V and 0 bases at J; junction bases unmatched: 13. The CDR3 totals 18 residues. Germline-derived CDR1 and CDR2 are ENHRY and SYGVKD. The chain's CDR3 is CAITPLAGIESSYNEQFF. For the CDR3, the DNA is TGTGCCATCACGCCTCTAGCGGGGATCGAAAGCTCCTACAATGAGCAGTTCTTC.

The chain employs TRBV20-1 and TRBJ2-5, with 7 bases identical to TRBD1. The germline CDR1 and CDR2 sequences are DFQATT and SNEGSKA (reference sequence). The CDR3 consists of 15 residues. V gave up 3 bases and J gave up 1 base; unmatched junction bases: 8. CDR3 sequence (DNA): TGCAGTGCTAGTCAGAACTGGGACAGCCAAGAGACCCAGTACTTC. Translated, it gives CSASQNWDSQETQYF.

The V and J genes are TRBV7-2 and TRBJ1-2; the D is unclear. V lost 7 bases and J 4 bases, leaving 13 bases between the germline ends. Germline CDR1 SGHTA, CDR2 FQGNSA. This CDR3 contains 13 residues. CDR3 in DNA: TGTGCCAGCACCACCCTGAAGAGCTATGGCTACACCTTC. Translated: CASTTLKSYGYTF.

The chain has TRBV25-1 and TRBJ1-2; no definite D call. Trimming cost V 4 bases and J 5 bases, with 11 bases left between them. The germline gives CDR1 MGHDK, CDR2 SYGVNS. The CDR3 loop spans 13 amino acids. CDR3 coding DNA: TGTGCCAGCAGTGGAGCGGTCGGATATGGCTACACCTTC. Protein: CASSGAVGYGYTF.

This chain connects TRBV27 to TRBJ2-7, with a possible D match to TRBD1 (7 bases). CDR3 length: 14 residues. CDR1 and CDR2 from the germline V gene are MNHEY and SMNVEV (reference sequence). Trimming took 2 bases from V and 7 from J, leaving 15 bases between them. In DNA form, the CDR3 reads TGTGCCAGCAGTTTAACGCCAGGGGGGCGGGAGCAGTACTTC. This sequence encodes CASSLTPGGREQYF.

Only a few counts were recorded for this clone. V and J are TRBV5-1 and TRBJ2-7, with unresolved D. The length of the CDR3 is 14 residues. Trimming removed 4 bases at V and 1 base at J, with 12 bases between. The germline V gene encodes CDR1 SGHRS and CDR2 YFSETQ. CDR3 sequence (DNA): TGCGCCAGCAGCCTTCCCTCGTCTTCCTACGAGCAGTACTTC. This sequence encodes CASSLPSSSYEQYF.

V and J are TRBV14 and TRBJ1-4; possibly TRBD1 for D (6 bases). The CDR3 loop spans 15 amino acids. The V end lost 1 base, the J end lost 5 bases, and 11 bases lay between the germline ends. Germline CDR1 and CDR2: SGHDN and FVKESK. The CDR3: CASSQAGQGNEKLFF. CDR3 DNA sequence: TGTGCCAGCAGCCAAGCCGGCCAGGGGAATGAAAAACTGTTTTTT.

The chain has TRBV6-5 and TRBJ1-1, with D unclear. Trimming removed 2 bases from V and 0 bases from J, with 7 bases in between. CDR3 length: 14 amino acids. CDR1 is MNHEY, CDR2 SVGAGI, per germline. DNA for the CDR3: TGTGCCAGCAGTTACCGAACAGTGAACACTGAAGCTTTCTTT. Translating it yields CASSYRTVNTEAFF.

CDR3 sequence: CASSPRMGGGNEKLFF. The DNA for the CDR3 is TGTGCCAGCAGCCCTAGGATGGGGGGGGGTAATGAAAAACTGTTTTTT. The J gene is TRBJ1-4, the V gene TRBV7-8; possibly TRBD1 for D (5 bases). The germline V gene encodes CDR1 SGHVS and CDR2 FQNEAQ. CDR3 length: 16 residues. V was cut by 5 bases and J by 4 bases, with 17 bases left in between.

The rearrangement joins TRBV2 to TRBJ2-7; 10 bases map to TRBD2. This CDR3 is 16 amino acids long. Looked up from germline, CDR1 is SNHLY and CDR2 is FYNNEI. Trimming removed 6 bases from V and 6 bases from J; junction bases left unmatched: 14. The CDR3 here is CASSLGLAGAVSEQYF. The DNA of the CDR3 is TGTGCCAGCAGCCTCGGGCTAGCGGGAGCTGTTAGCGAGCAGTACTTC.

The chain uses TRBV7-8 and TRBJ1-2; D ambiguous. CDR3 length equals 14 residues. Trimming pared 5 bases from V and 1 base from J, leaving 11 bases between. Germline V gives CDR1 SGHVS, CDR2 FQNEAQ. CDR3 residues: CASSPAVNNYGYTF. Written as DNA, the CDR3 is TGTGCCAGCAGCCCTGCGGTGAATAACTATGGCTACACCTTC.

This rearrangement joins TRBV30 to TRBJ2-2; D is possibly TRBD1 (5 bases). V dropped 2 bases and J dropped 5 bases, with 12 bases sitting between them. Germline CDR1 and CDR2: GTSNPN and SVGIG (reference sequence). CDR3 length: 14 residues. CDR3 nucleotide sequence: TGTGCCTGGAGTCTTATTTCAGGGACCGGGGAGCTGTTTTTT. Its translation is CAWSLISGTGELFF.

The genes are TRBV7-8 and TRBJ1-2; no clear D. V gave up 5 bases and J gave up 0 bases, with 10 bases separating them. CDR1 SGHVS and CDR2 FQNEAQ come from the germline V gene. The CDR3 length is 14 residues. CDR3 in amino acids: CASSLTRANYGYTF. The CDR3 DNA is TGTGCCAGCAGCCTAACTCGGGCTAACTATGGCTACACCTTC.

This chain links TRBV5-6 with TRBJ2-3; the D gene is possibly TRBD1 (6 bases). In germline, CDR1 is SGHDT, CDR2 YYEEEE. The V gene lost 3 bases and the J gene lost 2 bases, with 16 bases spanning the gap. The CDR3 runs to 16 residues. The CDR3 region is CASSYGEAGDTDTQYF. The CDR3 DNA sequence: TGTGCCAGCAGCTACGGAGAGGCAGGGGACACAGATACGCAGTATTTT.

This clone has a single count. The chain is built from TRBV19 and TRBJ2-5; D not resolved. Germline V lookup: CDR1 LNHDA, CDR2 SQIVND (reference sequence). V lost 4 bases and J lost 0, with 24 bases in between. The CDR3 runs 19 residues. In nucleotides, the CDR3 is TGTGCCAGTAGTAGCCGGTCTACCCCCGGGTACCGGTACCAAGAGACCCAGTACTTC. As protein: CASSSRSTPGYRYQETQYF.

The rearrangement joins TRBV29-1 to TRBJ1-1; D remains ambiguous. Germline values: CDR1 SQVTM, CDR2 ANQGSEA. This CDR3 region has 13 residues. Between the trimmed V and J ends, which lost 5 bases and 1 base, there was a span of 11 bases. The CDR3 sequence: CSVFRITNTEAFF. CDR3 in DNA: TGCAGCGTTTTTAGAATCACGAACACTGAAGCTTTCTTT.

The chain employs TRBV27 and TRBJ1-2; the match to TRBD1 covers 10 bases. Trimming cost V 4 bases and J 3 bases; bases outside gene matches: 11. CDR1 MNHEY and CDR2 SMNVEV come from the germline V gene (reference sequence). This CDR3 spans 17 amino acids. The CDR3 coding sequence is TGTGCCAGCAGTTACTCTTCCGGGACAGGGGTCGACTATGGCTACACCTTC. Residues: CASSYSSGTGVDYGYTF.

This clone was seen only a few times. The gene calls are TRBV7-8 and TRBJ2-1; 8 bases line up with TRBD1. CDR1 is SGHVS and CDR2 is FQNEAQ in the germline V gene. The CDR3 extends over 17 amino acids. Trimming took 7 bases from V and 8 from J; bases not matched to a gene: 19. CDR3 in amino acids: CASTPHTDRGRFDEQFF. The CDR3 DNA follows: TGTGCCAGCACCCCACATACAGACAGGGGCAGGTTCGATGAGCAGTTCTTC.

The chain uses TRBV6-6 and TRBJ1-1, with a possible D match to TRBD1 (6 bases). The CDR3 is 16 amino acids. The V end was cut by 6 bases, the J end by 8 bases, with 25 bases between. CDR1 MNHNY and CDR2 SVGAGI come from the germline V gene (reference sequence). CDR3 amino acids: CASSDGGLVPPGEAFF. As DNA, the CDR3 is TGTGCCAGCAGCGACGGGGGGCTGGTGCCTCCAGGAGAAGCTTTCTTT.

This clone showed up just once. The V call is TRBV19, the J call TRBJ2-1; D possibly corresponds to TRBD2 (5 bases). V lost 2 bases and J 8 bases, leaving 16 bases between the germline ends. CDR3 length equals 15 residues. CDR1 LNHDA and CDR2 SQIVND come from the germline V gene (reference sequence). Here the CDR3 reads CASSISEGERHEQFF. CDR3 DNA sequence: TGTGCCAGTAGTATAAGCGAGGGTGAGAGGCATGAGCAGTTCTTC.

The chain employs TRBV10-2 and TRBJ2-5; 9 bases match TRBD1. Per the germline V gene, CDR1 is WSHSY and CDR2 is SAAADI. The CDR3 spans 16 residues. J lost 4 bases, V lost 5 bases, and 11 bases had no gene match. The CDR3 reads CASSPITGGVPETQYF. The CDR3 coding sequence is TGCGCCAGCAGTCCTATCACAGGGGGCGTTCCAGAGACCCAGTACTTC.